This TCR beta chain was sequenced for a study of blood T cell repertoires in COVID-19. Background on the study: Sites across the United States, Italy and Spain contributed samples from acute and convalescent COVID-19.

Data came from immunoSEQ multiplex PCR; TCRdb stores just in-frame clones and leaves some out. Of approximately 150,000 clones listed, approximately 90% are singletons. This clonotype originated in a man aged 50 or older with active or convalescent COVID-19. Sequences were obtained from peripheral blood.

The CDR3, as DNA: TGTGCCACCAGCAGAGATCAGGCAACCGGGGAGCTGTTTTTT. It yields the protein CATSRDQATGELFF. V is TRBV15 and J is TRBJ2-2, with D hard to call. The CDR3 sequence is 14 residues long. V was clipped by 0 bases and J by 5 bases, with 7 bases between them. Germline lookup yields CDR1 LNHNV and CDR2 YYDKDF (reference sequence).